The 30 T cell receptor beta chains below all came from one sample that was sequenced in a study of blood T cell repertoires in COVID-19. The method was immunoSEQ multiplex PCR; TCRdb's version includes in-frame clones alone and lacks a portion of them. The data contain 180,000 or so clones, about four fifths of them seen just once; the ten biggest clones take up 3.6%. The sequencing input was PBMCs or T cells enriched from blood (not recorded which). The receptors derive from a woman aged 45-65 years in a cohort exposed to, infected with or recovered from COVID-19 (not recorded which).

This clone was recorded only once. This chain uses TRBV2 with TRBJ1-5; D gene ambiguous. This CDR3 spans 13 amino acids. The V gene lost 7 bases and the J gene lost 0 bases, with 7 bases spanning the gap. The germline V gene encodes CDR1 SNHLY and CDR2 FYNNEI. The CDR3 DNA reads TGTGCCAGCAACAGTTATAGCAATCAGCCCCAGCATTTT. Translation: CASNSYSNQPQHF. Complete variable domain (other parts from reference TRBV2 and TRBJ1-5): EPEVTQTPSHQVTQMGQEVILRCVPISNHLYFYWYRQILGQKVEFLVSFYNNEISEKSEIFDDQFSVERPDGSNFTLKIRSTKLEDSAMYFCASNSYSNQPQHFGDGTRLSIL.

A single count supports this clone. The chain combines TRBV7-6 with TRBJ1-1; D may be TRBD1 (5 bases). The CDR3 covers 18 residues. Trimming pared 5 bases from V and 4 bases from J, leaving 26 bases between. The germline V gene has CDR1 SGHVS and CDR2 FNYEAQ. The CDR3 protein is CASSPVGGMLGLGTEAFF. The CDR3 DNA reads TGTGCCAGCAGCCCAGTGGGGGGGATGCTAGGACTAGGCACTGAAGCTTTCTTT.

This chain links TRBV29-1 with TRBJ1-1; the D gene is possibly TRBD1 (6 bases). CDR1 is SQVTM, CDR2 ANQGSEA, per germline. The CDR3 has 18 residues. Trimming took off 4 bases at V and 5 bases at J, with 29 bases between the two ends. For the CDR3, the DNA is TGCAGCGTTGTTGCGGGAAATAGGGGTACAGGGAGGGGGACTGAAGCTTTCTTT. The encoded protein is CSVVAGNRGTGRGTEAFF.

This sequence joins TRBV2 and TRBJ2-1; D is undetermined. V was trimmed by 1 base and J by 7 bases, leaving 14 bases between them. Germline values: CDR1 SNHLY, CDR2 FYNNEI. This CDR3 spans 15 amino acids. The DNA of the CDR3 is TGTGCCAGCAGTGAAGGGAGTAGTGGAGTGAATGAGCAGTTCTTC. Translated: CASSEGSSGVNEQFF.

This clone was seen only a few times. The chain recombines TRBV7-8 with TRBJ2-6; D perhaps matches TRBD1 (5 bases). This CDR3 is built from 17 residues. CDR1 and CDR2 (germline): SGHVS, FQNEAQ. V was pared by 6 bases and J by 0 bases, with 15 bases between. The CDR3 sequence is CASSPADTASGANVLTF. The CDR3 nucleotides read TGTGCCAGCAGTCCGGCGGACACGGCCTCTGGGGCCAACGTCCTGACTTTC.

DNA of the CDR3: TGCGCCAGCAGCCAACTAAGACAGGACTCCTACGAGCAGTACTTC. The encoded protein is CASSQLRQDSYEQYF. This chain uses TRBV4-1 with TRBJ2-7; D is perhaps TRBD1 (6 bases). Germline CDR1 is MGHRA and CDR2 is YSYEKL. Trimming removed 2 bases at V and 0 bases at J, with 11 bases between. The CDR3 consists of 15 residues.

This clone was recorded once. V is TRBV9 and J is TRBJ2-3; 9 nucleotides align to TRBD2. There are 16 residues in the CDR3. Looked up from germline, CDR1 is SGDLS and CDR2 is YYNGEE. The J segment lost 6 bases and the V segment lost 3 bases, leaving 11 bases of the junction unmatched. The CDR3 DNA sequence: TGTGCCAGCAGCGGAGAGGCGGGGGGGGCCCGGGATACGCAGTATTTT. This translates into CASSGEAGGARDTQYF.

CDR3 protein: CASSLVPGANEQFF. In DNA form, the CDR3 reads TGCGCCAGCAGCTTGGTACCAGGGGCCAATGAGCAGTTCTTC. The gene calls are TRBV5-1 and TRBJ2-1; weak D call: TRBD1 (6 bases). V was trimmed by 0 bases and J by 6 bases, leaving 10 bases between them. CDR1 is SGHRS and CDR2 is YFSETQ in the germline V gene. The CDR3 is 14 amino acids.

CDR3 sequence reads: CASSPRTQNTEAFF. The CDR3 DNA sequence: TGTGCCAGTAGTCCTCGGACACAGAACACTGAAGCTTTCTTT. The J gene is TRBJ1-1, the V gene TRBV19; D possibly corresponds to TRBD1 (5 bases). The germline gives CDR1 LNHDA, CDR2 SQIVND (reference sequence). V was clipped by 5 bases and J by 1 base, with 11 bases between them. CDR3 size: 14 residues.

The rearrangement joins TRBV6-5 to TRBJ2-7; 11 bases fit TRBD1. The CDR3 loop spans 15 amino acids. Germline V gene lookup returns CDR1 MNHEY and CDR2 SVGAGI. V dropped 4 bases and J dropped 3; count of bases not matched to a gene: 5. CDR3 sequence (DNA): TGTGCCAGCAGTTTTGGACAGGGGGCGTTCTACGAGCAGTACTTC. It yields the protein CASSFGQGAFYEQYF.

This chain links TRBV9 with TRBJ2-3, with a weak D call TRBD2 (5 bases). Germline lookup yields CDR1 SGDLS and CDR2 YYNGEE. V was pared by 4 bases and J by 5 bases, with 20 bases between. The CDR3 totals 16 residues. The CDR3 protein is CASSPSSSGLKDTQYF. The CDR3 nucleotides read TGTGCCAGCAGCCCTAGCTCGTCGGGGTTGAAAGATACGCAGTATTTT.

The V call is TRBV5-4, the J call TRBJ1-2; D is unresolved. CDR1 is SGHNT, CDR2 YYREEE, per germline (reference sequence). The length of the CDR3 is 14 residues. V lost 0 bases to trimming and J lost 4 bases, with 10 bases between them. The CDR3 DNA is TGTGCCAGCAGCTTGGTGGCAATTTCCTATGGCTACACCTTC. It specifies CASSLVAISYGYTF. The full variable domain, completed using reference TRBV5-4 and TRBJ1-2, is ETGVTQSPTHLIKTRGQQVTLRCSSQSGHNTVSWYQQALGQGPQFIFQYYREEENGRGNFPPRFSGLQFPNYSSELNVNALELDDSALYLCASSLVAISYGYTFGSGTRLTVV.

The V and J genes are TRBV19 and TRBJ2-3, with 7 bases matching TRBD1. V was pared by 4 bases and J by 1 base, with 8 bases of the junction left unmatched. CDR3 length: 16 amino acids. Per the germline V gene, CDR1 is LNHDA and CDR2 is SQIVND (reference sequence). The CDR3, as DNA: TGTGCCAGTAGTAAAGAACAGGGGAAACGCACAGATACGCAGTATTTT. It yields the protein CASSKEQGKRTDTQYF.

The chain couples TRBV19 to TRBJ2-5; D may be TRBD1 (5 bases). Germline CDR1 and CDR2: LNHDA and SQIVND (reference sequence). Trimming stripped 0 bases from V and 4 bases from J, with 18 bases between. This CDR3 has 17 amino acids. The CDR3 loop is CASSIDQGYSVRETQYF. In nucleotides, the CDR3 is TGTGCCAGTAGTATAGATCAGGGCTACTCGGTCCGAGAGACCCAGTACTTC.

The sample holds one count of this clone. This chain links TRBV29-1 with TRBJ1-1; D may be TRBD1 (5 bases). The CDR3 has 15 amino acids. Trimming took off 6 bases at V and 1 base at J, with 18 bases between the two ends. Per germline, CDR1 SQVTM and CDR2 ANQGSEA. CDR3 in amino acids: CSVAGGSPENTEAFF. CDR3 DNA: TGCAGCGTAGCGGGGGGAAGCCCTGAGAACACTGAAGCTTTCTTT.

The V call is TRBV20-1, the J call TRBJ2-7; 7 bases align to TRBD1. With V trimmed by 5 bases and J by 9 bases, 7 bases remained unmatched. The germline gives CDR1 DFQATT, CDR2 SNEGSKA (reference sequence). This CDR3 spans 11 amino acids. CDR3 nucleotide sequence: TGCAGTGCTGGGACAGCATCGTCGCAGTACTTC. The encoded protein is CSAGTASSQYF.

This chain joins TRBV7-2 and TRBJ2-7; the match to TRBD2 covers 10 bases. The ends lost 6 bases at V and 3 bases at J; junction bases unmatched: 11. Germline CDR1 reads SGHTA; CDR2 reads FQGNSA. The CDR3 sequence is 16 residues long. The CDR3, as DNA: TGTGCCAGCAGGTCTCCCGAGCGGGGGGGCGGCTACGAGCAGTACTTC. It translates to CASRSPERGGGYEQYF.

The genes are TRBV19 and TRBJ2-3; 15 bases line up with TRBD2. Trimming took 5 bases from V and 0 from J; bases not matched to a gene: 6. The CDR3 spans 18 residues. CDR1 is LNHDA, CDR2 SQIVND, per germline (reference sequence). The CDR3 nucleotides read TGTGCCAGTAGTTGGGGACTAGCGGGGGGACCTAGCACAGATACGCAGTATTTT. Protein product: CASSWGLAGGPSTDTQYF.

A single count supports this clone. V is TRBV19 and J is TRBJ2-1, with 9 positions matching TRBD1. This CDR3 has 13 residues. The V and J ends lost 5 bases and 9 bases, in that order; junction bases with no gene match: 5. CDR1 is LNHDA and CDR2 is SQIVND in the germline V gene (reference sequence). CDR3 sequence (DNA): TGTGCCAGTAGTCCCTGGACAGGGGCTGAGCAGTTCTTC. Amino acid sequence: CASSPWTGAEQFF.

Concerning this clone: Compared with germline, one end of the junction differs, possibly owing to a read error. The V and J genes are TRBV7-9 and TRBJ2-7; a weak D match, TRBD1 (5 bases). The CDR3 has 13 residues. Germline V gene sequence: CDR1 SEHNR, CDR2 FQNEAQ (reference sequence). In nucleotides, the CDR3 is TGTGCCAGCAGCCGTGAGGTACAGGCGTTACGCTATTTC. This sequence encodes CASSREVQALRYF.

A few counts support this clone. The gene calls are TRBV5-4 and TRBJ2-2; a weak D match, TRBD1 (6 bases). The V gene's germline CDR1 is SGHNT and CDR2 YYREEE (reference sequence). V lost 0 bases, J lost 2 bases, and 11 bases lay in between. The CDR3 has 16 amino acids. In DNA form, the CDR3 reads TGTGCCAGCAGCTTGGGGCTACAGGGAAACACCGGGGAGCTGTTTTTT. Translated, it gives CASSLGLQGNTGELFF.

This clone was detected once. CDR3 in amino acids: CASSVAQSSYEQYF. CDR3 bases: TGTGCCAGCAGCGTAGCCCAGTCGTCCTACGAGCAGTACTTC. The chain is built from TRBV9 and TRBJ2-7; D not certain. Germline CDR1 SGDLS, CDR2 YYNGEE. The CDR3 is 14 amino acids. V shed 0 bases and J shed 1 base, with 8 bases lying between them.

V is TRBV27 and J is TRBJ1-6; the match to TRBD1 covers 12 bases. Trimming took 5 bases from V and 10 from J; bases not matched to a gene: 6. The CDR3 has 15 amino acids. Per germline, CDR1 MNHEY and CDR2 SMNVEV (reference sequence). The CDR3 DNA follows: TGTGCCAGCAGTCAAGGGACAGGGGGCGGGTCACCCCTCCACTTT. It encodes CASSQGTGGGSPLHF.

The genes are TRBV7-6 and TRBJ1-5, with D uncertain. V lost 5 bases and J 4 bases, leaving 12 bases between the germline ends. CDR1 is SGHVS, CDR2 FNYEAQ, per germline. The CDR3 loop spans 14 amino acids. CDR3: CASSPYAVNQPQHF. The CDR3 nucleotides read TGTGCCAGCAGCCCGTACGCGGTAAATCAGCCCCAGCATTTT.

This chain joins TRBV9 and TRBJ2-1; D is possibly TRBD2 (5 bases). Germline V lookup: CDR1 SGDLS, CDR2 YYNGEE. The CDR3 covers 15 residues. V was clipped by 0 bases and J by 3 bases, with 10 bases between them. This chain's CDR3 is CASSVGGNGYNEQFF. The DNA of the CDR3 is TGTGCCAGCAGCGTAGGAGGGAACGGCTACAATGAGCAGTTCTTC.

This clone was seen ten or more times. The chain has TRBV30 and TRBJ1-4; weak D call: TRBD1 (5 bases). CDR3 length: 16 residues. V was pared by 4 bases and J by 0 bases, with 15 bases between. From germline, CDR1 is GTSNPN and CDR2 SVGIG (reference sequence). CDR3 in amino acids: CAWTEGNGATNEKLFF. CDR3 DNA sequence: TGTGCCTGGACGGAGGGGAACGGGGCAACTAATGAAAAACTGTTTTTT. Full variable domain (remainder filled in from reference TRBV30 and TRBJ1-4): SQTIHQWPATLVQPVGSPLSLECTVEGTSNPNLYWYRQAAGRGLQLLFYSVGIGQISSEVPQNLSASRPQDRQFILSSKKLLLSDSGFYLCAWTEGNGATNEKLFFGSGTQLSVL.

The rearrangement uses TRBV11-2 and TRBJ2-1, with TRBD2 matching over 10 bases. The CDR3 extends over 14 amino acids. J gave up 4 bases and V 4 bases, and 1 base lay outside the gene matches. Germline V gives CDR1 SGHAT, CDR2 FQNNGV. The CDR3 spells CASSSTSGYNEQFF. CDR3 DNA: TGTGCCAGCAGCTCGACTAGCGGGTACAATGAGCAGTTCTTC.

This clone is a singleton in its sample. The V gene is TRBV5-1, the J gene TRBJ1-2; TRBD1 might be the D (6 bases). Trimming removed 4 bases at V and 8 bases at J, with 18 bases between. CDR3 length equals 14 residues. The germline V gene has CDR1 SGHRS and CDR2 YFSETQ. CDR3 coding DNA: TGCGCCAGCAGCGTGCATACAGGGTTGGAGGGCTACACCTTC. It codes for CASSVHTGLEGYTF.

This chain connects TRBV7-8 to TRBJ2-3; 9 nucleotides line up with TRBD2. J gave up 5 bases and V 5 bases, and 11 bases lay outside the gene matches. CDR3 length equals 16 residues. Germline V CDR1 and CDR2: SGHVS, FQNEAQ. The CDR3 sequence: CASSPTGLAQEDTQYF. The CDR3 DNA is TGTGCCAGCAGCCCAACGGGACTAGCTCAGGAAGATACGCAGTATTTT.

The rearrangement links TRBV28 to TRBJ1-6; no reliable D call. Germline CDR1 is MDHEN and CDR2 is SYDVKM. This CDR3 spans 15 amino acids. V was trimmed by 4 bases and J by 14 bases, leaving 21 bases between them. CDR3 residues: CASSSIRVKLMSLHF. The CDR3 DNA is TGTGCCAGCAGTTCCATCCGGGTAAAACTTATGTCCCTCCACTTT.